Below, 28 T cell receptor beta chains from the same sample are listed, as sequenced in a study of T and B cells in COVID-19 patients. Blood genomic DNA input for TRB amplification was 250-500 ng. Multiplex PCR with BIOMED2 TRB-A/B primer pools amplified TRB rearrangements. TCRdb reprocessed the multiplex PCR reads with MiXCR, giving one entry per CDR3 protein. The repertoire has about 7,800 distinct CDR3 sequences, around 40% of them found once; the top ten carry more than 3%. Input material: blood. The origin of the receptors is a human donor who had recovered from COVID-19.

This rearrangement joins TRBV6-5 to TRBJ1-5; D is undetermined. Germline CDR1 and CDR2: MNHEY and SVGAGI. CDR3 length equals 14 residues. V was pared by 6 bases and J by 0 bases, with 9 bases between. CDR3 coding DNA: TGTGCCAGCAGCCGACTGGATAGCAATCAGCCCCAGCATTTT. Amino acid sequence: CASSRLDSNQPQHF.

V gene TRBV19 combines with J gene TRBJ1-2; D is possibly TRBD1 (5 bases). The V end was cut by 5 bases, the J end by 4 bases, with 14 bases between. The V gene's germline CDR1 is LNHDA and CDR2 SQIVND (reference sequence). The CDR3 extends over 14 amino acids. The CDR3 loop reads CASSSPGRIYGYTF. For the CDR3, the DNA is TGTGCCAGTAGTTCCCCGGGACGGATCTATGGCTACACCTTC.

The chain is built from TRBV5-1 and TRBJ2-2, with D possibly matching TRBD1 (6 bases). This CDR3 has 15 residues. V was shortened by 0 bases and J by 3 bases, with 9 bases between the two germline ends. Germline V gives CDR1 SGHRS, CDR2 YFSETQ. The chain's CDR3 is CASSLDRVDTGELFF. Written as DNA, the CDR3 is TGCGCCAGCAGCTTGGACAGGGTCGACACCGGGGAGCTGTTTTTT.

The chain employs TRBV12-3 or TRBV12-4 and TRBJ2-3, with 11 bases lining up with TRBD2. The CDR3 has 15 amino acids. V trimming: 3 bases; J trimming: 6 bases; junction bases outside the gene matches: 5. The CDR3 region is CASSFGSGGADTQYF. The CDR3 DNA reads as TGTGCCAGCAGTTTCGGTAGCGGGGGGGCCGATACGCAGTATTTT.

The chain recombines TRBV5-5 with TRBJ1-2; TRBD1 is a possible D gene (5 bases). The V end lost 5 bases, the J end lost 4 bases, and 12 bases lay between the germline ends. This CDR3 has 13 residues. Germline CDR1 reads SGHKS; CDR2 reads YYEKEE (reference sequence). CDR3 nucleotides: TGTGCCAGCAGTCGGGACGGGACCTATGGCTACACCTTC. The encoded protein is CASSRDGTYGYTF.

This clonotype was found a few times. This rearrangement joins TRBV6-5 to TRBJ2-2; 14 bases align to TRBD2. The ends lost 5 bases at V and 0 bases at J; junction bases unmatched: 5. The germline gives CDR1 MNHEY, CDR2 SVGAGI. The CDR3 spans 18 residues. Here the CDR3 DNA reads TGTGCCAGCAGTCGGACTAGCGGGGGGCTACCGAACACCGGGGAGCTGTTTTTT. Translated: CASSRTSGGLPNTGELFF.

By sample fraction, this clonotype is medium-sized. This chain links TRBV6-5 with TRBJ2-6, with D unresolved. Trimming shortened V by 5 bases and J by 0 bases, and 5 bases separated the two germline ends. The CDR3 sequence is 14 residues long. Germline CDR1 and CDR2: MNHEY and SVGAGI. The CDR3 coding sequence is TGTGCCAGCAGTCCAATCTCTGGGGCCAACGTCCTGACTTTC. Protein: CASSPISGANVLTF.

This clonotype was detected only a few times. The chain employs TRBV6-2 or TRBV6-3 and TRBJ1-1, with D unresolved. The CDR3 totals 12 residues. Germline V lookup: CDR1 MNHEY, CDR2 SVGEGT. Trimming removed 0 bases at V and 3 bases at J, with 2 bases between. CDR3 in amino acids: CASSYSHTEAFF. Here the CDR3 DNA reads TGTGCCAGCAGTTACTCCCACACTGAAGCTTTCTTT.

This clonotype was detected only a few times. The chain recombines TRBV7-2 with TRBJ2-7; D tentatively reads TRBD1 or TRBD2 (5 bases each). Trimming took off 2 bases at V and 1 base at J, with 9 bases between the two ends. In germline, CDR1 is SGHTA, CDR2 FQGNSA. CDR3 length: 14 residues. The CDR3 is CASSLKGPSYEQYF. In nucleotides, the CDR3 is TGTGCCAGCAGCTTAAAGGGACCGTCCTACGAGCAGTACTTC. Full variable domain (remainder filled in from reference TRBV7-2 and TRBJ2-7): GAGVSQSPSNKVTEKGKDVELRCDPISGHTALYWYRQSLGQGLEFLIYFQGNSAPDKSGLPSDRFSAERTGGSVSTLTIQRTQQEDSAVYLCASSLKGPSYEQYFGPGTRLTVT.

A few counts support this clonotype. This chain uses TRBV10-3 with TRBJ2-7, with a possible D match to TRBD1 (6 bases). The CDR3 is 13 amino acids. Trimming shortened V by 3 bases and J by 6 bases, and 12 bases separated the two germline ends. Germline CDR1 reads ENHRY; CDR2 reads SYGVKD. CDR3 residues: CAISEGGTGEQYF. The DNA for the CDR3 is TGTGCCATCAGTGAAGGGGGTACAGGCGAGCAGTACTTC.

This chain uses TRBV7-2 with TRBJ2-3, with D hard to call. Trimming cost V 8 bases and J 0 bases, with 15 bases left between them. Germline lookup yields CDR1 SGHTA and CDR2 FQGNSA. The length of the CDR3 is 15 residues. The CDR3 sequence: CASSVGAASTDTQYF. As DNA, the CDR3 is TGTGCCAGCTCCGTCGGCGCCGCTAGCACAGATACGCAGTATTTT.

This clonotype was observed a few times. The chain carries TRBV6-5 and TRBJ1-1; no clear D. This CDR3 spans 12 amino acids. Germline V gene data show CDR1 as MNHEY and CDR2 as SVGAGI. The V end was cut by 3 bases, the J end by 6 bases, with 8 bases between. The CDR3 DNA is TGTGCCAGCAGTTATGGGAGCGCTGAAGCTTTCTTT. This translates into CASSYGSAEAFF.

The CDR3 loop is CASSPLVGGSNQPQHF. The DNA for the CDR3 is TGTGCCAGTAGTCCCCTGGTCGGGGGTAGCAATCAGCCCCAGCATTTT. The V and J genes are TRBV19 and TRBJ1-5; TRBD1 is a possible D gene (5 bases). In germline, CDR1 is LNHDA, CDR2 SQIVND (reference sequence). V was cut by 5 bases and J by 0 bases, with 14 bases left in between. The CDR3 length is 16 residues.

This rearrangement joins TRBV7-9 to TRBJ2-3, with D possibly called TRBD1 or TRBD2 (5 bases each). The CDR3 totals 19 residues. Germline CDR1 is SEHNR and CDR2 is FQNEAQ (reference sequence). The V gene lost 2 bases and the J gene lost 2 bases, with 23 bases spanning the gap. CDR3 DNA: TGTGCCAGCAGCTTAAGCACATGGGGGACCCATTCGAACACAGATACGCAGTATTTT. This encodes CASSLSTWGTHSNTDTQYF. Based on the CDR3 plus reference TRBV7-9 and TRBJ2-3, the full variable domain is DTGVSQNPRHKITKRGQNVTFRCDPISEHNRLYWYRQTLGQGPEFLTYFQNEAQLEKSRLLSDRFSAERPKGSFSTLEIQRTEQGDSAMYLCASSLSTWGTHSNTDTQYFGPGTRLTVL.

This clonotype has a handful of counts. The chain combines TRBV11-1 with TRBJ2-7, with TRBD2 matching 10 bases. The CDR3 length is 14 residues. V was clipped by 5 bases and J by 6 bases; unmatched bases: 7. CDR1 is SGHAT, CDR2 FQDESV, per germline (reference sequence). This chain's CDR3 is CASSTAGGLFEQYF. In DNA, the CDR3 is TGTGCCAGCAGCACAGCGGGGGGGCTCTTCGAGCAGTACTTC. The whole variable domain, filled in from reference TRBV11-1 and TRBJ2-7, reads EAEVAQSPRYKITEKSQAVAFWCDPISGHATLYWYRQILGQGPELLVQFQDESVVDDSQLPKDRFSAERLKGVDSTLKIQPAELGDSAMYLCASSTAGGLFEQYFGPGTRLTVT.

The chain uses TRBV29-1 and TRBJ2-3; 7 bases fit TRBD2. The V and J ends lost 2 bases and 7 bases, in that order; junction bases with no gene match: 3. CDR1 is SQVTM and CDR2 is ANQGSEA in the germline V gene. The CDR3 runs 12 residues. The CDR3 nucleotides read TGCAGCGTTGAACCGGGGGGACATACGCAGTATTTT. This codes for CSVEPGGHTQYF.

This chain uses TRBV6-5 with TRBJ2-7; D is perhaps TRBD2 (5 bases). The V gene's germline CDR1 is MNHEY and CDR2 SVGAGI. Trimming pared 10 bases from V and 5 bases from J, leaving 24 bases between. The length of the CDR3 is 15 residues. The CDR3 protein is CATYQPGSGMNEQYF. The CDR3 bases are TGTGCCACCTACCAACCGGGATCGGGGATGAACGAGCAGTACTTC.

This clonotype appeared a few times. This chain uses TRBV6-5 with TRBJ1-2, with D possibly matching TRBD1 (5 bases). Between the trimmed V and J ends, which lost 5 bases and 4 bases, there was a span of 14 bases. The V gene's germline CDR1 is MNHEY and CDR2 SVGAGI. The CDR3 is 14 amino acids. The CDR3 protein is CASSGGTDLYGYTF. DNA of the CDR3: TGTGCCAGCAGTGGGGGGACGGACCTCTATGGCTACACCTTC.

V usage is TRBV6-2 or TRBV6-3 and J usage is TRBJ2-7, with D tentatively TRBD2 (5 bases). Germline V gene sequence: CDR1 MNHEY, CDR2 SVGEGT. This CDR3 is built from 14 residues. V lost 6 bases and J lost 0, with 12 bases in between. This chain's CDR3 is CASSPGEGSYEQYF. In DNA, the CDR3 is TGTGCCAGCAGCCCAGGTGAGGGCTCCTACGAGCAGTACTTC.

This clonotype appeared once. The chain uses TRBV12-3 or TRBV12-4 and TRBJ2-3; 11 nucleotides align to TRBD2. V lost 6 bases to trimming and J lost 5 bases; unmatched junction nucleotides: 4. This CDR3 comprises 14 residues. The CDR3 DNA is TGTGCCAGCAGAATAGCGGGGGGGGGAGATACGCAGTATTTT. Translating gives CASRIAGGGDTQYF.

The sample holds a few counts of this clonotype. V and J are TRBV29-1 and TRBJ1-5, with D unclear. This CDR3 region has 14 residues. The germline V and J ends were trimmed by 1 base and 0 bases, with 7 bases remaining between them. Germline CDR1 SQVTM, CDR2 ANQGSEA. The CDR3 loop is CSVEVADSNQPQHF. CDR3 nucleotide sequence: TGCAGCGTTGAAGTTGCGGATAGCAATCAGCCCCAGCATTTT.

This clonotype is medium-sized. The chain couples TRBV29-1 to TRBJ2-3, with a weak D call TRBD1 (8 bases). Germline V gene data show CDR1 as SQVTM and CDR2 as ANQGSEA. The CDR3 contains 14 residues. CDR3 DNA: TGCAGTCACAGGGGGGGGACCCCCACAGATACGCAGTATTTT. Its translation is CSHRGGTPTDTQYF.

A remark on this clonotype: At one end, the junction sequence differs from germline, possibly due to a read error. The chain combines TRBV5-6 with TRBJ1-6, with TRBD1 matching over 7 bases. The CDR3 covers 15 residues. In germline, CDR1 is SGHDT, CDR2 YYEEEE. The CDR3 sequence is CASSTGTDHNSPLHF. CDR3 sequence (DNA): TGCGCCAGCAGCACTGGGACAGACCATAATTCACCCCTCCACTTT. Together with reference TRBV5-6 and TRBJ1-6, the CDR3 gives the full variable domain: DAGVTQSPTHLIKTRGQQVTLRCSPKSGHDTVSWYQQALGQGPQFIFQYYEEEERQRGNFPDRFSGHQFPNYSSELNVNALLLGDSALYLCASSTGTDHNSPLHFGNGTRLTVT.

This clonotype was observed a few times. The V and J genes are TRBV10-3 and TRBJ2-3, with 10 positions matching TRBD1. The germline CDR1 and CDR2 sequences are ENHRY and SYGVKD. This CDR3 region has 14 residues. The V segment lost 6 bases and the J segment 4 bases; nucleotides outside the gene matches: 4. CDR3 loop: CAIRPGQGADTQYF. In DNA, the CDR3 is TGTGCCATCAGGCCCGGACAGGGGGCAGATACGCAGTATTTT.

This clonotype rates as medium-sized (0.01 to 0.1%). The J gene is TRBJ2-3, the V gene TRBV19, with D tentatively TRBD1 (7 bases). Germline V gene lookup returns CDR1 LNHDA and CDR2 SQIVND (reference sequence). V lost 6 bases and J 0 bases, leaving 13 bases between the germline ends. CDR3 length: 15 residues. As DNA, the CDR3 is TGTGCCAGTAGCAAGACAGGGACTAGCACAGATACGCAGTATTTT. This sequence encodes CASSKTGTSTDTQYF.

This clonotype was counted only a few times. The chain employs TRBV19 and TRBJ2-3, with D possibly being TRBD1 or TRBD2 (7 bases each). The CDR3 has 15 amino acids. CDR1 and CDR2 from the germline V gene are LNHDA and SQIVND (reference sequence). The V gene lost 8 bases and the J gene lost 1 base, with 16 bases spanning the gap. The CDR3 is CASAQGGLGTDTQYF. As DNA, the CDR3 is TGTGCCAGTGCTCAGGGGGGGTTGGGCACAGATACGCAGTATTTT.

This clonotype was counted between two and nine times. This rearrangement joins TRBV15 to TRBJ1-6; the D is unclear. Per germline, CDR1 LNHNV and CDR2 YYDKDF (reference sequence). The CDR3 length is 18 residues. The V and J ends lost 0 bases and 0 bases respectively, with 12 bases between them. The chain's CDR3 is CATSRDSDGSSYNSPLHF. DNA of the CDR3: TGTGCCACCAGCAGAGATTCGGACGGGAGCTCCTATAATTCACCCCTCCACTTT.

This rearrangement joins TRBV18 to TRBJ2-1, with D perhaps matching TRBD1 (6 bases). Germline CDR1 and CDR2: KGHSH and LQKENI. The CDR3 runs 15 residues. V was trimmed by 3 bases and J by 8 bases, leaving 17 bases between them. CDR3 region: CASSPRTAGLDEQFF. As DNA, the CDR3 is TGTGCCAGCTCACCCAGGACAGCCGGATTGGATGAGCAGTTCTTC.